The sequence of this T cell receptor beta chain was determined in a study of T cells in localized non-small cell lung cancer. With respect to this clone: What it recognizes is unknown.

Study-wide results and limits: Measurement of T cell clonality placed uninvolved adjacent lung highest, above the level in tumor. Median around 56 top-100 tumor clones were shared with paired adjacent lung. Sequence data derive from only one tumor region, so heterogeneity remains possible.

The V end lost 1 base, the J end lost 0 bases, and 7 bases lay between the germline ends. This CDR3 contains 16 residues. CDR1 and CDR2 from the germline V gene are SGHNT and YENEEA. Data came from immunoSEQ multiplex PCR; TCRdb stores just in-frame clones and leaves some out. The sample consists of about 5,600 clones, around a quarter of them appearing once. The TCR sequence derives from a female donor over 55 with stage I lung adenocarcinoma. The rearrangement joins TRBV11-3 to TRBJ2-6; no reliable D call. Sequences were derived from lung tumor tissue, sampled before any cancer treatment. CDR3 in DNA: TGTGCCAGCAGCTTAGTTCAGCCCTCTGGGGCCAACGTCCTGACTTTC. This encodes CASSLVQPSGANVLTF. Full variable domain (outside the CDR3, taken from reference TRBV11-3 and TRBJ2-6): EAGVVQSPRYKIIEKKQPVAFWCNPISGHNTLYWYLQNLGQGPELLIRYENEEAVDDSQLPKDRFSAERLKGVDSTLKIQPAELGDSAVYLCASSLVQPSGANVLTFGAGSRLTVL.